Included here is one TCR beta chain sequence, with context. This sample is drawn from a study of T cell changes during pregnancy in multiple sclerosis. Profiled with immunoSEQ multiplex PCR; TCRdb holds only in-frame clones, not every one. The table lists tens of thousands of clones, approximately 86% of them singletons, with 15% to 18% in the top ten. The CDR3 length is 15 residues. Trimming took off 5 bases at V and 3 bases at J, with 14 bases between the two ends. Per the germline V gene, CDR1 is LNHDA and CDR2 is SQIVND (reference sequence). The chain carries TRBV19 and TRBJ1-5; D ambiguous. The clonotype was recovered from a female donor in good health, enrolled as a control in a pregnancy study. The input for sequencing was CD8+ T cells from peripheral blood mononuclear cells, taken in the first trimester of pregnancy. Here the CDR3 reads CASSEVPSPNQPQHF. The CDR3 nucleotides read TGTGCCAGTAGTGAGGTCCCTTCCCCCAATCAGCCCCAGCATTTT.